This T cell receptor (beta chain) was identified during a study of HIV-infected patients and healthy controls. Via MiXCR, TCRdb re-called the 5' RACE reads, giving one row per CDR3 protein. This repertoire shows tens of thousands of distinct CDR3 sequences, approximately 15% found once; its top ten account for under 6.5%. This clonotype was recorded at least ten times. The sequenced sample consisted of CD4+ T cells from blood. The source of this sequence is a human donor in good health.

The CDR3 DNA reads TGTGCCTTACCTCCTGCGGGAACATCGGATGAGCAGTTCTTC. It encodes CALPPAGTSDEQFF. The J gene is TRBJ2-1, the V gene TRBV28, with D possibly matching TRBD2 (6 bases). Germline loops: CDR1 MDHEN, CDR2 SYDVKM. V was trimmed by 11 bases and J by 8 bases, leaving 22 bases between them. The CDR3 sequence is 14 residues long. Variable domain in full (rest from reference TRBV28 and TRBJ2-1): DVKVTQSSRYLVKRTGEKVFLECVQDMDHENMFWYRQDPGLGLRLIYFSYDVKMKEKGDIPEGYSVSREKKERFSLILESASTNQTSMYLCALPPAGTSDEQFFGPGTRLTVL.